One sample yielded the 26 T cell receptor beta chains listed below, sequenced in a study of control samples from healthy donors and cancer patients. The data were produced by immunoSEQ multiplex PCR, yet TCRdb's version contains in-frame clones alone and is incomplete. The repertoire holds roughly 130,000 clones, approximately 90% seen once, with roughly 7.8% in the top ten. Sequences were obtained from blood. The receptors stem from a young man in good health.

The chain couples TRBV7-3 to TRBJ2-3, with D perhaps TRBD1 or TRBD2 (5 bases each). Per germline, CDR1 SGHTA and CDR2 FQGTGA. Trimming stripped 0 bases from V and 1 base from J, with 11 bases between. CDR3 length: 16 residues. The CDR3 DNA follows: TGTGCCAGCAGCTTAACGAGTGGGGGAGGCACAGATACGCAGTATTTT. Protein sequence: CASSLTSGGGTDTQYF.

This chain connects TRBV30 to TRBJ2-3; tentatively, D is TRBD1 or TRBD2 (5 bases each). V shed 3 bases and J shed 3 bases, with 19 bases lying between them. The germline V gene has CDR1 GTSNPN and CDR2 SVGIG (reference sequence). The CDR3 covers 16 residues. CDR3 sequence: CAWSSKLSWGTDTQYF. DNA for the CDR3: TGTGCCTGGAGCTCGAAACTCAGTTGGGGGACAGATACGCAGTATTTT.

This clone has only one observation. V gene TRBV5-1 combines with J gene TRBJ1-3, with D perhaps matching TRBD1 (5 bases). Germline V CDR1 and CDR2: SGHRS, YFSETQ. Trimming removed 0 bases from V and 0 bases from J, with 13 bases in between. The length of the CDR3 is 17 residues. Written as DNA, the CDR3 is TGCGCCAGCAGCTTGGGGGCGACAGCGAGCTCTGGAAACACCATATATTTT. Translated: CASSLGATASSGNTIYF. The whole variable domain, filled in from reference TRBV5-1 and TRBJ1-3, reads KAGVTQTPRYLIKTRGQQVTLSCSPISGHRSVSWYQQTPGQGLQFLFEYFSETQRNKGNFPGRFSGRQFSNSRSEMNVSTLELGDSALYLCASSLGATASSGNTIYFGEGSWLTVV.

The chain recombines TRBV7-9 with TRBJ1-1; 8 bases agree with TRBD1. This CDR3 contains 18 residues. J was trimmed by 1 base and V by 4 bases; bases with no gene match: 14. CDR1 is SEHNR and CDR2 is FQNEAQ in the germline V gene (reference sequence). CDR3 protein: CASSSRDRGSLRNTEAFF. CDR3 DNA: TGTGCCAGCAGCTCCCGAGACAGGGGAAGCTTGAGGAACACTGAAGCTTTCTTT.

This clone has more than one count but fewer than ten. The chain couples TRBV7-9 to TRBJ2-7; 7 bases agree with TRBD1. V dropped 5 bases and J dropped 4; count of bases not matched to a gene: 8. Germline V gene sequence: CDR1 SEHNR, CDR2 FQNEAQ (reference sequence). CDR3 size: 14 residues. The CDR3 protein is CASSHRDRVYEQYF. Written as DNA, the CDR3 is TGTGCCAGCAGCCACCGGGACAGAGTTTACGAGCAGTACTTC. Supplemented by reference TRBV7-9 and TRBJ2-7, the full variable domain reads DTGVSQNPRHKITKRGQNVTFRCDPISEHNRLYWYRQTLGQGPEFLTYFQNEAQLEKSRLLSDRFSAERPKGSFSTLEIQRTEQGDSAMYLCASSHRDRVYEQYFGPGTRLTVT.

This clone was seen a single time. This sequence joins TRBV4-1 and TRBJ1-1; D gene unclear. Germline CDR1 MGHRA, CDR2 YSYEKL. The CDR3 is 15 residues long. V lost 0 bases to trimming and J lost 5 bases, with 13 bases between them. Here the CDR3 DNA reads TGCGCCAGCAGCCAAGATCGAGAGGGCTATACTGAAGCTTTCTTT. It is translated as CASSQDREGYTEAFF.

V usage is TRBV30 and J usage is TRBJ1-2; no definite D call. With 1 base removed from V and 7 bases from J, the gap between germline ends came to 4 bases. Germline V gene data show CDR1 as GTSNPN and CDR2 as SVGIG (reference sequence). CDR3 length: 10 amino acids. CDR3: CAWSGSGYTF. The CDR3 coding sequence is TGTGCCTGGAGTGGGAGTGGCTACACCTTC.

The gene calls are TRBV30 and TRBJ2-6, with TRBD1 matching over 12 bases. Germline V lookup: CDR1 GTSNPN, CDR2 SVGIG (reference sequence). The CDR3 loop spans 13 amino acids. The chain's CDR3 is CANSGTGGFDLTF. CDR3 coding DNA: TGTGCTAACTCCGGGACAGGGGGCTTTGACCTGACTTTC.

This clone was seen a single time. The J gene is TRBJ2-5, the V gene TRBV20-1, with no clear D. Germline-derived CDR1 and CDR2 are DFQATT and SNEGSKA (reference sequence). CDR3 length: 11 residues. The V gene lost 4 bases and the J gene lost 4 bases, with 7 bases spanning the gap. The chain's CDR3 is CSATRLETQYF. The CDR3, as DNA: TGCAGTGCTACCCGCTTAGAGACCCAGTACTTC.

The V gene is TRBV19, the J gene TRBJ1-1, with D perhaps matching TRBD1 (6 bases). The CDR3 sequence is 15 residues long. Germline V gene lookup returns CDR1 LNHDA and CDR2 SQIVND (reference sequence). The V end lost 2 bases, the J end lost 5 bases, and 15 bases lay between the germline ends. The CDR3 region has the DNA TGTGCCAGTAGTATACCTGGCAGGGGAGGTACTGAAGCTTTCTTT. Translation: CASSIPGRGGTEAFF.

The DNA of the CDR3 is TGTGCCAGCAGAACGGGACAGGGGTCCATTAACTATGGCTACACCTTC. The encoded protein is CASRTGQGSINYGYTF. The chain couples TRBV27 to TRBJ1-2; TRBD1 matches 10 bases. The CDR3 runs 16 residues. The V gene end was trimmed by 6 bases and the J gene end by 1 base; junction bases not matched to a gene: 8. Germline-derived CDR1 and CDR2 are MNHEY and SMNVEV (reference sequence).

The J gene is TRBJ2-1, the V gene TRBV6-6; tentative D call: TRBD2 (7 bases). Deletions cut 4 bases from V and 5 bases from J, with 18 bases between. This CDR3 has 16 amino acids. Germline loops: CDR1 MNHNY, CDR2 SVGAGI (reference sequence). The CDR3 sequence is CASSFWGGRGDNEQFF. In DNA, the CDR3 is TGTGCCAGCAGTTTTTGGGGGGGGCGAGGGGACAATGAGCAGTTCTTC.

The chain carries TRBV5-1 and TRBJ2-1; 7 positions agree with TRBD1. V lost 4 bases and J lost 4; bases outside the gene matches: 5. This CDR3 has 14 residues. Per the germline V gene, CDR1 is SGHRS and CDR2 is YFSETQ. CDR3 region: CASSHGTVYNEQFF. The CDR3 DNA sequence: TGCGCCAGCAGCCACGGGACAGTATACAATGAGCAGTTCTTC.

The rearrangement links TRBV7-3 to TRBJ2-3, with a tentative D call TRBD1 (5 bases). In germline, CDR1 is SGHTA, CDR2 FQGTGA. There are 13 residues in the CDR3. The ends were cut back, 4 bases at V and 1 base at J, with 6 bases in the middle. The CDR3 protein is CASSSTGTDTQYF. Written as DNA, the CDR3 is TGTGCCAGCAGCTCGACAGGCACAGATACGCAGTATTTT.

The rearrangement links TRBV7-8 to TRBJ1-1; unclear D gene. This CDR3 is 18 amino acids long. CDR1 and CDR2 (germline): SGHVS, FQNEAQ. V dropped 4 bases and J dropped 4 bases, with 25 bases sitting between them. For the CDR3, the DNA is TGTGCCAGCAGCTCCCTCGGTGGGATAGGGAGGTTACGCACTGAAGCTTTCTTT. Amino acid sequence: CASSSLGGIGRLRTEAFF. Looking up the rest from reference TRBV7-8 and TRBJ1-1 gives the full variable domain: GAGVSQSPRYKVAKRGQDVALRCDPISGHVSLFWYQQALGQGPEFLTYFQNEAQLDKSGLPSDRFFAERPEGSVSTLKIQRTQQEDSAVYLCASSSLGGIGRLRTEAFFGQGTRLTVV.

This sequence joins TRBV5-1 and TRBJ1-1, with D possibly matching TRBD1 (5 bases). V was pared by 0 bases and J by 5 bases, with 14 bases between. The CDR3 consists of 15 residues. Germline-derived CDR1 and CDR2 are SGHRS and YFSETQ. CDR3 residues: CASSLDPGGGTEAFF. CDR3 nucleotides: TGCGCCAGCAGCTTGGACCCTGGGGGAGGAACTGAAGCTTTCTTT.

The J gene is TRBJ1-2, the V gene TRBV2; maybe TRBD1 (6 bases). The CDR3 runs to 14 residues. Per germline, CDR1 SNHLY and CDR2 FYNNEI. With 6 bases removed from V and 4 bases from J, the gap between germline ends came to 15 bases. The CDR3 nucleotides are TGTGCCAGCAGCCGTGGACAGATCCTCTATGGCTACACCTTC. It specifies CASSRGQILYGYTF.

This CDR3 is CASSFAGAFVYGYTF. Here the CDR3 DNA reads TGTGCCAGCAGTTTCGCGGGGGCGTTTGTCTATGGCTACACCTTC. The V call is TRBV6-2 or TRBV6-3, the J call TRBJ1-2, with D perhaps matching TRBD1 (6 bases). Germline values: CDR1 MNHEY, CDR2 SVGEGT. V was trimmed by 4 bases and J by 4 bases, leaving 16 bases between them. This CDR3 comprises 15 residues.

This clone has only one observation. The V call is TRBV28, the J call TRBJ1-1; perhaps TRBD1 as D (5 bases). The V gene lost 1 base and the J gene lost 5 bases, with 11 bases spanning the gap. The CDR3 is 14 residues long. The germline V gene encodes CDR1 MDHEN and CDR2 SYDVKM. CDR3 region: CASSLSGGGTEAFF. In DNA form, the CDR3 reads TGTGCCAGCAGTTTATCGGGGGGAGGGACTGAAGCTTTCTTT.

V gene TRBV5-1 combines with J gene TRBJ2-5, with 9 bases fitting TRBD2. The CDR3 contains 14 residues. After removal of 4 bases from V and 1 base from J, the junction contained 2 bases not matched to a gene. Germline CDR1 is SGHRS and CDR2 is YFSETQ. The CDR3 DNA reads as TGCGCCAGCAGCAGCGGGGGGTCCCAAGAGACCCAGTACTTC. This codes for CASSSGGSQETQYF.

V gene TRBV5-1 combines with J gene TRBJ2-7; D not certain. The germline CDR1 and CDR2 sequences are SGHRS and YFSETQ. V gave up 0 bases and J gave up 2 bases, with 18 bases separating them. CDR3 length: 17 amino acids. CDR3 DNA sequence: TGCGCCAGCAGCTTGGGGGCCTACAGATACGAGGCCTACGAGCAGTACTTC. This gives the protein CASSLGAYRYEAYEQYF. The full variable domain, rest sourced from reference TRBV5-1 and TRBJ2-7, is KAGVTQTPRYLIKTRGQQVTLSCSPISGHRSVSWYQQTPGQGLQFLFEYFSETQRNKGNFPGRFSGRQFSNSRSEMNVSTLELGDSALYLCASSLGAYRYEAYEQYFGPGTRLTVT.

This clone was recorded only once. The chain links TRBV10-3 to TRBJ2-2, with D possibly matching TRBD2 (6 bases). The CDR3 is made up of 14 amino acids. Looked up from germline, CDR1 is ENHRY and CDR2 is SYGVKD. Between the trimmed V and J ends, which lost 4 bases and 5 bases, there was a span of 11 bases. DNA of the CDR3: TGTGCCATCAGTGGGGACTCCTTGACCGGGGAGCTGTTTTTT. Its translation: CAISGDSLTGELFF.

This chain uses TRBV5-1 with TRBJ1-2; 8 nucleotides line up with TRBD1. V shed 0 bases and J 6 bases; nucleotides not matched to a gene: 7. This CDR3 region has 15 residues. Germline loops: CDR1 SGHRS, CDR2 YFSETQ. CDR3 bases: TGCGCCAGCAGCTTGGGGCCGGACAGGGTGCATGGCTACACCTTC. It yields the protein CASSLGPDRVHGYTF.

The CDR3 sequence: CAWSVQTSEAFF. The CDR3, as DNA: TGTGCCTGGAGTGTACAGACTTCTGAAGCTTTCTTT. V gene TRBV30 combines with J gene TRBJ1-1; D call uncertain. V lost 0 bases and J lost 6, with 8 bases in between. The CDR3 contains 12 residues. Germline lookup yields CDR1 GTSNPN and CDR2 SVGIG (reference sequence).

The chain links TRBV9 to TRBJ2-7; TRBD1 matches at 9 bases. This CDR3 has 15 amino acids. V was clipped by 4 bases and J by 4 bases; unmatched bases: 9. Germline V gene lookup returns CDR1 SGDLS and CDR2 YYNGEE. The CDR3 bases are TGTGCCAGCAGCAAACTCGGGACAGGGAAATACGAGCAGTACTTC. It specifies CASSKLGTGKYEQYF.

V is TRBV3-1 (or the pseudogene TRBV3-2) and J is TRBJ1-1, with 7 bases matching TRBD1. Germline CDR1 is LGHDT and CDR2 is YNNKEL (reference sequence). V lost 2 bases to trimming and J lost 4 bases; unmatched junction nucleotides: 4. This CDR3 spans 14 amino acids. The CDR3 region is CASSQQTGSTEAFF. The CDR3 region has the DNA TGTGCCAGCAGCCAACAGACAGGGTCCACTGAAGCTTTCTTT.